The clone carrying this T cell receptor beta chain showed up just a few times. Amplification of ligated cDNA took four PCR rounds with SP2 and nested alpha and beta constant primers. One entry per CDR3 protein, called by TCRdb with MiXCR from the UMI-ligation and nested PCR reads. The sample includes about 24,000 distinct CDR3 sequences, approximately 6% seen only once; the top ten take 6.2%. CDR3 length: 12 amino acids. V lost 1 base to trimming and J lost 4 bases, with 4 bases between them. Treatment defined: skin biopsy from PPD injection site in Mantoux-positive individual. An oligonucleotide containing a UMI was ligated to the 3' end of TCR cDNA. The data belong to a study of naive and memory T cell subsets.

The TCR comes from an adult in good health. The V gene is TRBV12-3 or TRBV12-4, the J gene TRBJ1-2, with D unresolved. The input for sequencing was skin, taken from a tuberculin skin test site. The CDR3 bases are TGTGCCAGCAGTTTAGAGTCCTATGGCTACACCTTC. Protein product: CASSLESYGYTF.